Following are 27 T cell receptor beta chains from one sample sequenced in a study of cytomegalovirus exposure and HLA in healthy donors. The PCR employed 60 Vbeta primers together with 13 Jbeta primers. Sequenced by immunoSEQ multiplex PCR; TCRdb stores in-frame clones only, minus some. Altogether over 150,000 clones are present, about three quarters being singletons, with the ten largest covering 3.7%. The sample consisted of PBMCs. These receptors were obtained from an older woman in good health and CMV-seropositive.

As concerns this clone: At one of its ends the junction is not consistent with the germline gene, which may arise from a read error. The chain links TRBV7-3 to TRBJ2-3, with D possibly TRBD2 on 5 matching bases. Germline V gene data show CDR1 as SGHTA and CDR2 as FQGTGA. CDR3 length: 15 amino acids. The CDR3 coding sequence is TGTGCCAACAGCTCCCTGACTACGAGCACAGATACGCAGTATTTT. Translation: CANSSLTTSTDTQYF.

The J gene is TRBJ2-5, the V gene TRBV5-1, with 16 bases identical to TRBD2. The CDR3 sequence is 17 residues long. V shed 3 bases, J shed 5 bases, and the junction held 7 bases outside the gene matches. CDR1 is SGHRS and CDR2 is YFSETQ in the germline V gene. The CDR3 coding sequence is TGCGCCAGCAGCTCGGGACTAGCGGGAGGGCCAGGGGAGACCCAGTACTTC. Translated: CASSSGLAGGPGETQYF. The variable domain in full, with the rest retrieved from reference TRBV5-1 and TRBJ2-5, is KAGVTQTPRYLIKTRGQQVTLSCSPISGHRSVSWYQQTPGQGLQFLFEYFSETQRNKGNFPGRFSGRQFSNSRSEMNVSTLELGDSALYLCASSSGLAGGPGETQYFGPGTRLLVL.

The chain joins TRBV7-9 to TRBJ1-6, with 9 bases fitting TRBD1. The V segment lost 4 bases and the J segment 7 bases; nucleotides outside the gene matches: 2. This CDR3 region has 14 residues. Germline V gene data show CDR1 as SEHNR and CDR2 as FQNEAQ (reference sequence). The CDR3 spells CASSSGQGNSPLHF. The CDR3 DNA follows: TGTGCCAGCAGCTCCGGACAGGGGAATTCACCCCTCCACTTT.

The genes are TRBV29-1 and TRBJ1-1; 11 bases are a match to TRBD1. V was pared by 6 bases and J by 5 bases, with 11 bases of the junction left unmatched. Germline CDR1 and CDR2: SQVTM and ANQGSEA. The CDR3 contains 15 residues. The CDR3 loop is CSVAYTGTGGTEAFF. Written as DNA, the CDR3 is TGCAGCGTAGCTTATACCGGGACAGGGGGGACTGAAGCTTTCTTT.

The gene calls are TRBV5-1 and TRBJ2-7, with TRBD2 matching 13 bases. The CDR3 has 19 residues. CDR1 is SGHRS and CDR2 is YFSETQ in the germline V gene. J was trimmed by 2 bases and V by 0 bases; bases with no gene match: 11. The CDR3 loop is CASSLEKGLAGLTTYEQYF. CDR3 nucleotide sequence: TGCGCCAGCAGCTTGGAAAAGGGACTAGCGGGACTCACCACCTACGAGCAGTACTTC.

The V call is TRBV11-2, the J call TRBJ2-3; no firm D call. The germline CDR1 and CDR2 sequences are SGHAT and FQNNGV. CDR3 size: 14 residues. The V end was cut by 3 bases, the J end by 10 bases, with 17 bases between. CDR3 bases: TGTGCCAGCAGCTTCAGACTTTCCGCCCAATCGCAGTATTTT. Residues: CASSFRLSAQSQYF.

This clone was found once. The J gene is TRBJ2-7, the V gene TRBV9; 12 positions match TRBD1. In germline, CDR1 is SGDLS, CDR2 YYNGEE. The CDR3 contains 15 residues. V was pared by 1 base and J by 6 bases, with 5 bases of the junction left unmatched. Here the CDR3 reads CASSVNWDRGREQYF. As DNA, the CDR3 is TGTGCCAGCAGCGTAAATTGGGACAGGGGGCGCGAGCAGTACTTC.

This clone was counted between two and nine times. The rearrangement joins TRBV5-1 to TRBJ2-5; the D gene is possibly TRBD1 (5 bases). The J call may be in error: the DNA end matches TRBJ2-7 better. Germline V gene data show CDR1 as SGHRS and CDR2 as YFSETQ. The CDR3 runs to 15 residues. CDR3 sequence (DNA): TGCGCCAGCAGCTTAGGCGTAGGGGACTCCTACGAGCAGTACTTC. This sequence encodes CASSLGVGDSYEQYF.

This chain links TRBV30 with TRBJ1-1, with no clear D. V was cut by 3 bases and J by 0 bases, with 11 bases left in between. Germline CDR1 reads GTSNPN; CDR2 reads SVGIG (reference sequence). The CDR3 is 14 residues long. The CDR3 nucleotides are TGTGCCTGGAGAAAGGATACAGTGAACACTGAAGCTTTCTTT. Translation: CAWRKDTVNTEAFF.

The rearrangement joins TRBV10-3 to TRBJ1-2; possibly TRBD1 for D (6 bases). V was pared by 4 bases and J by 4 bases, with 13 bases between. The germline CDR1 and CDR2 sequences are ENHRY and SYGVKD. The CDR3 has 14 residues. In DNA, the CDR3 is TGTGCCATCAGTGGGGGCAGGGGTGGCTATGGCTACACCTTC. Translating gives CAISGGRGGYGYTF.

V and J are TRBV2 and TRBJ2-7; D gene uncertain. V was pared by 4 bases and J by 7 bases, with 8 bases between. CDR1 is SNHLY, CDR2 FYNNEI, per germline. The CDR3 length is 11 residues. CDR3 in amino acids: CASSVRIEQYF. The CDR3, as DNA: TGTGCCAGCAGTGTTAGAATAGAGCAGTACTTC.

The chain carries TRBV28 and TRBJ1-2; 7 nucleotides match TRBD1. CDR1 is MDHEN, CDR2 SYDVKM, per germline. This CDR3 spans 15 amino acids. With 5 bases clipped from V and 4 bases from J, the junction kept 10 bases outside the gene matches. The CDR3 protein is CASSIGTEGLYGYTF. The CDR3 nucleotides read TGTGCCAGCAGTATCGGGACAGAGGGGCTCTATGGCTACACCTTC.

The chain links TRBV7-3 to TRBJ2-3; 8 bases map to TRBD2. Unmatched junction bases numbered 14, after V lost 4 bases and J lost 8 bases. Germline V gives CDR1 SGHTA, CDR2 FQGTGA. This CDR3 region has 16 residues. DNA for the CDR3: TGTGCCAGCAGCTCGGGACTAGGAGGGGCACAGGGTACGCAGTATTTT. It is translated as CASSSGLGGAQGTQYF.

The CDR3 nucleotides read TGTGCCAGCAGCTCAACGAAACGGCTAGTCTATGAGCAGTTCTTC. Amino acid sequence: CASSSTKRLVYEQFF. V usage is TRBV5-4 and J usage is TRBJ2-1; D unclear. V was shortened by 3 bases and J by 8 bases, with 18 bases between the two germline ends. From germline, CDR1 is SGHNT and CDR2 YYREEE (reference sequence). The CDR3 spans 15 residues.

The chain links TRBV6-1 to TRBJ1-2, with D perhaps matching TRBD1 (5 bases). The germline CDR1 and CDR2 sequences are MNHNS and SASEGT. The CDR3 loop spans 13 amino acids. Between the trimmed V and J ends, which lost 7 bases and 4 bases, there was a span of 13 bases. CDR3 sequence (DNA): TGTGCCAGCACGTCCGGGGGTGGCTATGGCTACACCTTC. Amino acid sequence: CASTSGGGYGYTF.

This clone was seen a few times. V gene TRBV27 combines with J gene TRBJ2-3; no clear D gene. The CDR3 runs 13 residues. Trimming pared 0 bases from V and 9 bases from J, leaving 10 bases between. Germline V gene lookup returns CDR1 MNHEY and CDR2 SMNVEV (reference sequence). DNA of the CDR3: TGTGCCAGCAGTTTATCGCCCCCGGTGACGCAGTATTTT. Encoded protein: CASSLSPPVTQYF.

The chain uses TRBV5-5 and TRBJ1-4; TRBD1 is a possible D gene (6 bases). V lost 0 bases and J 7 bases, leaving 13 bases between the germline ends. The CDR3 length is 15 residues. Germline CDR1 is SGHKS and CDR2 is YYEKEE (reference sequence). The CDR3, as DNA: TGTGCCAGCAGCTTGGGGACAGTCTCACCTGAAAAACTGTTTTTT. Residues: CASSLGTVSPEKLFF.

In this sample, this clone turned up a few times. The CDR3 loop is CASSLVGEQYF. As DNA, the CDR3 is TGTGCCAGCAGCTTAGTCGGCGAGCAGTACTTC. The gene calls are TRBV7-6 and TRBJ2-7; D not certain. V gave up 1 base and J gave up 6 bases, with 4 bases separating them. The CDR3 is 11 residues long. CDR1 SGHVS and CDR2 FNYEAQ come from the germline V gene.

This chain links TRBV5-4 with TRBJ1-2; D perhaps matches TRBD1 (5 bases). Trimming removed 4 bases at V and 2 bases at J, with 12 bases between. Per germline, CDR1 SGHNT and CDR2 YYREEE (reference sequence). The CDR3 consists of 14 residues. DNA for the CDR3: TGTGCCAGCAGCCCCCCGGGGGGGAACTATGGCTACACCTTC. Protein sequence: CASSPPGGNYGYTF.

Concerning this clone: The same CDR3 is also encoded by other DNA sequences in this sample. Here the CDR3 reads CSVVVSSYEQYF. The CDR3 nucleotides read TGCAGCGTTGTCGTGAGCTCCTACGAGCAGTACTTC. The rearrangement joins TRBV29-1 to TRBJ2-7; the D is unclear. The CDR3 spans 12 residues. Trimming took off 4 bases at V and 0 bases at J, with 7 bases between the two ends. Germline-derived CDR1 and CDR2 are SQVTM and ANQGSEA.

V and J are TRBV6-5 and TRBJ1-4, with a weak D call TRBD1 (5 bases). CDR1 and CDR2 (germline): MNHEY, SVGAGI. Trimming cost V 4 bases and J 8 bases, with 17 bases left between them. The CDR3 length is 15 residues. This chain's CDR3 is CASSSSRTRGEKLFF. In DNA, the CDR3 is TGTGCCAGCAGTTCCTCCCGGACTAGGGGAGAAAAACTGTTTTTT.

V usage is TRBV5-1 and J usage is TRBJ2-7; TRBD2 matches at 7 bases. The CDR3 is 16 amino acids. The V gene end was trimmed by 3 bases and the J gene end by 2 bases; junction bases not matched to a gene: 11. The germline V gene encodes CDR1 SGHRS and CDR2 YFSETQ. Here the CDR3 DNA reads TGCGCCAGCAGCTCCCCTAGGGCGGGGACTACCTACGAGCAGTACTTC. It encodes CASSSPRAGTTYEQYF. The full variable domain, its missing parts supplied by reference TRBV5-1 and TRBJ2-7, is KAGVTQTPRYLIKTRGQQVTLSCSPISGHRSVSWYQQTPGQGLQFLFEYFSETQRNKGNFPGRFSGRQFSNSRSEMNVSTLELGDSALYLCASSSPRAGTTYEQYFGPGTRLTVT.

The CDR3, as DNA: TGTGCCAGCAGTTTCCTCGGACTAGGGGCGACCTACGAGCAGTACTTC. Residues: CASSFLGLGATYEQYF. The chain is built from TRBV27 and TRBJ2-7; 7 nucleotides line up with TRBD2. The junction had 10 bases not matched to a gene; V was cut back by 3 bases and J by 2 bases. CDR1 MNHEY and CDR2 SMNVEV come from the germline V gene (reference sequence). CDR3 length: 16 residues.

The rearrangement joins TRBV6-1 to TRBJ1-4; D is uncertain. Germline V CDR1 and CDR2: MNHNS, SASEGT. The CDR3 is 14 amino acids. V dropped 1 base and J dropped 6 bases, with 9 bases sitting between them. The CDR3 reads CASSEVLRDEKLFF. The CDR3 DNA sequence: TGTGCCAGCAGTGAAGTTCTACGGGATGAAAAACTGTTTTTT.

The CDR3 loop is CAGGREGSYEQYF. DNA for the CDR3: TGTGCCGGAGGGCGGGAGGGCTCCTACGAGCAGTACTTC. The chain uses TRBV30 and TRBJ2-7; TRBD2 matches 9 bases. Germline-derived CDR1 and CDR2 are GTSNPN and SVGIG (reference sequence). This CDR3 is built from 13 residues. V lost 8 bases, J lost 0 bases, and 5 bases stayed unmatched.

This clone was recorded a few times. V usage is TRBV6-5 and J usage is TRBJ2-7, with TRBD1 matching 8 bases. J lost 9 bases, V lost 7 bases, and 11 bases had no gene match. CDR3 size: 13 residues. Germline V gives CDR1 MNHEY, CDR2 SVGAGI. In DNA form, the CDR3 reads TGTGCCAGCAAACGGGACAGGACCCTTGGGCAGTACTTC. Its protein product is CASKRDRTLGQYF.

CDR3 bases: TGTGCCAGCAGACAACCGGGACAGGGAAGTTTAAGGGGAGAAAAACTGTTTTTT. Translating gives CASRQPGQGSLRGEKLFF. V gene TRBV4-2 combines with J gene TRBJ1-4, with 9 bases identical to TRBD1. There are 18 residues in the CDR3. After removal of 6 bases from V and 8 bases from J, the junction contained 19 bases not matched to a gene. Per the germline V gene, CDR1 is LGHNA and CDR2 is YNFKEQ.